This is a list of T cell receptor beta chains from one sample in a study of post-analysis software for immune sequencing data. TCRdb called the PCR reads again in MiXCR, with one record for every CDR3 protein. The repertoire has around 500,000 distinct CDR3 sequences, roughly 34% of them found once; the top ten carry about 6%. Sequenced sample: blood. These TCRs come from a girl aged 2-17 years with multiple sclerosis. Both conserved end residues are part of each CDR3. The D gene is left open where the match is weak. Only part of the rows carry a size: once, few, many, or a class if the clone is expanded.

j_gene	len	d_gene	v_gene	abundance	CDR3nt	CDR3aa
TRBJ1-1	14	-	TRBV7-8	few	TGTGCCAGCAGCTTAGGATCATCCAACACTGAAGCTTTCTTT	CASSLGSSNTEAFF
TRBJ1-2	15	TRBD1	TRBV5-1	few	TGCGCCAGCAGCTCCACCGGACAGGAGTTTTATGGCTACACCTTC	CASSSTGQEFYGYTF
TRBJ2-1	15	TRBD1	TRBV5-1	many	TGCGCCAGCATCCTGGACAGGGGTGGTATGAATGAGCAGTTCTTC	CASILDRGGMNEQFF
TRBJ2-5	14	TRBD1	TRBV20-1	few	TGCAGTGCTAGTGCCGACAGGGGGCTTGAGACCCAGTACTTC	CSASADRGLETQYF
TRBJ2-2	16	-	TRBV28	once	TGTGCCAGCAGTTTGGCTGGGGAGATCAACACCGGGGAGCGGTTTTTT	CASSLAGEINTGERFF
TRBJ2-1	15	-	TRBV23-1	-	TGCGCCAGCAGTCAAGGCCGCTGGACCTACAATGAGCAGTTCTTC	CASSQGRWTYNEQFF
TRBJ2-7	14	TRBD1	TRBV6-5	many	TGTGCCAGCAGGGGGACAGGGGGCTCCCGGGAGCAGTACTTC	CASRGTGGSREQYF
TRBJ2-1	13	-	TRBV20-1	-	TGCAGTGCTAGAGGGGGATTCAGCGATGAGCAGTTCTTC	CSARGGFSDEQFF
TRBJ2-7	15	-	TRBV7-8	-	TGTGCCAGCAGCCTGGGGACGCTCCCGTCCTACGAGCAGTACTTC	CASSLGTLPSYEQYF
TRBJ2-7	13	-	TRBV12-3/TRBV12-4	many	TGTGCCAGCAGTTTAGCCACGCATTACGAGCAGTACTTC	CASSLATHYEQYF
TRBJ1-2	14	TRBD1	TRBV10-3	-	TGTGCCATCCGGAGACAGGGTCCTATGTATGGCTACACCTTC	CAIRRQGPMYGYTF
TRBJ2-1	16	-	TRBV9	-	TGTGCCAGCAGCGCGCTACAGGGAGCCTCCCACAATGAGCAGTTCTTC	CASSALQGASHNEQFF
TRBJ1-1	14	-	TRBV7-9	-	TGTGCCAGCAGCTCCCTAGGTAGAGACACTGAAGCTTTCTTT	CASSSLGRDTEAFF
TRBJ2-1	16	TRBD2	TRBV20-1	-	TGCAGTGCCCTAGCGGGGCTGGGAGGCTCCTACAATGAGCAGTTCTTC	CSALAGLGGSYNEQFF
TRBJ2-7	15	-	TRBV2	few	TGTGCCAGCAGGGAGCGGGTCAGGAGCTCCTACGAGCAGTACTTC	CASRERVRSSYEQYF
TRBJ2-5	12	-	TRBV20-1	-	TGCAGTGCTACCCCTGGGTCAGAGACCCAGTACTTC	CSATPGSETQYF
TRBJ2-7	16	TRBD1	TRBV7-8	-	TGTGCCAGCAGCTTAGCCCCGTTAGACAGGGTCTACGAGCAGTACTTC	CASSLAPLDRVYEQYF
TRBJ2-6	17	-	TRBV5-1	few	TGCGCCAGCAGCCCACAAATTTCAAACTCTGGGGCCAACGTCCTGACTTTC	CASSPQISNSGANVLTF
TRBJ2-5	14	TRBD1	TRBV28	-	TGTGCCAGCCAGTCTGGGACAGGGGAAGAGACCCAGTACTTC	CASQSGTGEETQYF
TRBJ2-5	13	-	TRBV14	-	TGTGCCAGCAGCCAAAGCGTCGAAGAGACCCAGTACTTC	CASSQSVEETQYF
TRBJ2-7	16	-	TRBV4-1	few	TGCGCCAGCAGCCAGCTACCGGGACCACCCTCCTACGAGCAGTACTTC	CASSQLPGPPSYEQYF
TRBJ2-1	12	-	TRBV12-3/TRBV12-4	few	TGTGCCAGCAAACGACGTAATGGTGAGCAGTTCTTC	CASKRRNGEQFF